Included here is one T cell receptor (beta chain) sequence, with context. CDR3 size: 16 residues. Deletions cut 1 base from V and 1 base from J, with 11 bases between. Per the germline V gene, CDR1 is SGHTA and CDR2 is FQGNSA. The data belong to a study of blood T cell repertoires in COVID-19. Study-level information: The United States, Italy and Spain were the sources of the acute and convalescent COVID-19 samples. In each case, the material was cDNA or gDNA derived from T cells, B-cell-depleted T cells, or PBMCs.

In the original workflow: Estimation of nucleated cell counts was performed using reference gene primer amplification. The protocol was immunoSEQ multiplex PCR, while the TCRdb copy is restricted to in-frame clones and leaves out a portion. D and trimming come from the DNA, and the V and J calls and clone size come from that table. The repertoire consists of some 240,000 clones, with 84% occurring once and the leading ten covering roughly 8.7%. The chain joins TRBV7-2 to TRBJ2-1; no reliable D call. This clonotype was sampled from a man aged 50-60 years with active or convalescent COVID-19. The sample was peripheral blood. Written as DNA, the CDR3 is TGTGCCAGCAGCTTAGTAGCCACGGTTTCCTACAATGAGCAGTTCTTC. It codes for CASSLVATVSYNEQFF.